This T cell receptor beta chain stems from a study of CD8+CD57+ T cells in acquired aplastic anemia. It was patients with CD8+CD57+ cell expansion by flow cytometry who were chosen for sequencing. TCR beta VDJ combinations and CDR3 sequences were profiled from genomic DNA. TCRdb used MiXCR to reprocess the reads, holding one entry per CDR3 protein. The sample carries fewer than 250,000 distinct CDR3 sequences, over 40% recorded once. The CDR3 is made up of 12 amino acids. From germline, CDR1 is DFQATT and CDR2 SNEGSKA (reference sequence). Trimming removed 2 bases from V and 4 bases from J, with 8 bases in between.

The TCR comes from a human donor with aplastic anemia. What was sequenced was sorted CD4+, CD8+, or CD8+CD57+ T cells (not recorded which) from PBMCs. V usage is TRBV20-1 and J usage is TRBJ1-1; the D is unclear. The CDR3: CSARKHSTEAFF. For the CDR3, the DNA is TGCAGTGCTAGAAAGCACAGCACTGAAGCTTTCTTT.